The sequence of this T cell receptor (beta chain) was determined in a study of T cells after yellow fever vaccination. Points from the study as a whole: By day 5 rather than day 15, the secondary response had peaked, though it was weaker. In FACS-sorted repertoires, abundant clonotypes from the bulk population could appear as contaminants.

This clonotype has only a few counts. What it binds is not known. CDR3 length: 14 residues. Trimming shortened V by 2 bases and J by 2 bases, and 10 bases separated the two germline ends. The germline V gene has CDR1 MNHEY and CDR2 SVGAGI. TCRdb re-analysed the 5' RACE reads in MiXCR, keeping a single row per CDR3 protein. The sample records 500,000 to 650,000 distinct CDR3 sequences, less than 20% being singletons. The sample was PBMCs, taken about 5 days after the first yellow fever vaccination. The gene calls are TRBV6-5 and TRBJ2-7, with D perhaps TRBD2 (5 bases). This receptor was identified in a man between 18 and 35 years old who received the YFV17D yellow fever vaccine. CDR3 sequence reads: CASSYAGTTYEQYF. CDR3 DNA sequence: TGTGCCAGCAGTTACGCGGGTACAACCTACGAGCAGTACTTC.